This T cell receptor (beta chain) was captured in a study of shared clonotypes between healthy human individuals. Overall study results and limits: Large sequencing depth failed to make sorted-subset sequencing complete, rarefaction showed. For naive CD4 cells, 4% to 5% of clonotypes were shared across a few donors. Sampling included only blood; tissue repertoires likely differ.

Concerning this clone: What it binds is not known.

CDR1 is SGHAT, CDR2 FQNNGV, per germline. The ends lost 5 bases at V and 8 bases at J; junction bases unmatched: 9. The CDR3 consists of 15 residues. The assay was immunoSEQ multiplex PCR, and TCRdb's table has in-frame clones only and misses some. The table has roughly 2.4 million clones, nearly 97% seen once; the top ten hold roughly 0.13%. What was sequenced was naive CD4+ T cells sorted from blood. Subset of the sample: CD45RA+ positively selected. The TCR sequence derives from a young man in good health. The V call is TRBV11-2, the J call TRBJ2-4, with 10 bases lining up with TRBD2. The CDR3 is CASSISGRAMDIQYF. The CDR3, as DNA: TGTGCCAGCAGCATAAGCGGGAGGGCCATGGACATTCAGTACTTC.